Shown below are 12 T cell receptor beta chains from a single sample sequenced in a study of CD8 T cells in Susac syndrome (dated by TCRdb to between 2017 and 2020). The library was generated by the immunoSEQ multiplex PCR assay. RNA was extracted using the RNeasy kit, and roughly 0.5 to 1 ug of the RNA was reverse transcribed with random hexamers. TCRdb reprocessing: public reads trimmed at Q25 with fastp, clones called with MiXCR, in-frame beta chains kept. Rows matching on CDR3 protein sequence are summarized as one entry with the most common DNA and genes. Here the sample has roughly 80,000 distinct CDR3 sequences; about 93% occur a single time. The ten most abundant clones make up 0.5% to 0.65% of the sample. The specimen was CD4+ T cells from PBMCs. These receptors all come from a human donor with Susac syndrome.

The J gene is TRBJ2-1, the V gene TRBV15, with 11 bases aligning to TRBD2. With V trimmed by 1 base and J by 12 bases, 14 bases remained unmatched. This CDR3 contains 17 residues. CDR1 is LNHNV, CDR2 YYDKDF, per germline (reference sequence). For the CDR3, the DNA is TGTGCCACCAGCAGAGGTACCTCCGGGACTAGCGGAAGGGGGCAGTTCTTC. Its protein product is CATSRGTSGTSGRGQFF.

The gene calls are TRBV7-2 and TRBJ1-2; D is unresolved. The CDR3 has 15 residues. Germline V lookup: CDR1 SGHTA, CDR2 FQGNSA. V shed 8 bases and J shed 4 bases, with 20 bases lying between them. The CDR3 sequence: CASGFNSWLGYGYTF. CDR3 coding DNA: TGTGCCAGCGGTTTTAACAGCTGGCTGGGCTATGGCTACACCTTC.

This chain uses TRBV6-6 with TRBJ2-7; tentatively, D is TRBD2 (6 bases). From germline, CDR1 is MNHNY and CDR2 SVGAGI (reference sequence). The CDR3 totals 13 residues. V was shortened by 6 bases and J by 2 bases, with 11 bases between the two germline ends. The CDR3 sequence: CASRGLRPYEQYF. CDR3 in DNA: TGTGCCAGCAGGGGACTCCGACCCTACGAGCAGTACTTC.

The V call is TRBV12-3 or TRBV12-4, the J call TRBJ1-1; TRBD1 might be the D (6 bases). V was trimmed by 3 bases and J by 2 bases, leaving 10 bases between them. The CDR3 sequence is 14 residues long. The CDR3 here is CASSLRGANTEAFF. DNA of the CDR3: TGTGCCAGCAGTTTGAGGGGGGCTAACACTGAAGCTTTCTTT.

The chain employs TRBV20-1 and TRBJ1-1; the match to TRBD1 covers 8 bases. The V gene's germline CDR1 is DFQATT and CDR2 SNEGSKA (reference sequence). The CDR3 contains 13 residues. V lost 3 bases, J lost 4 bases, and 4 bases stayed unmatched. CDR3 nucleotide sequence: TGCAGTGCTAGCCGAACAGGGGGCACTGAAGCTTTCTTT. Protein: CSASRTGGTEAFF.

V usage is TRBV30 and J usage is TRBJ1-1; D gene unclear. This CDR3 is 12 amino acids long. Germline-derived CDR1 and CDR2 are GTSNPN and SVGIG (reference sequence). V dropped 1 base and J dropped 3 bases, with 6 bases sitting between them. CDR3 sequence (DNA): TGTGCCTGGAGTGAGATAGACACTGAAGCTTTCTTT. It is translated as CAWSEIDTEAFF.

The rearrangement uses TRBV20-1 and TRBJ1-5; a possible D gene is TRBD1 (5 bases). This CDR3 region has 15 residues. V gave up 0 bases and J gave up 4 bases, with 13 bases separating them. CDR1 DFQATT and CDR2 SNEGSKA come from the germline V gene (reference sequence). DNA of the CDR3: TGCAGTGCTAGAGATAGCGGGGGGGGTAATCAGCCCCAGCATTTT. Its protein is CSARDSGGGNQPQHF.

The chain couples TRBV2 to TRBJ2-3; 11 bases fit TRBD2. CDR3 length equals 15 residues. V was clipped by 6 bases and J by 4 bases; unmatched bases: 6. Germline V CDR1 and CDR2: SNHLY, FYNNEI. The CDR3 loop reads CASRRLAGRSDTQYF. The CDR3 DNA sequence: TGTGCCAGCAGGCGACTAGCGGGGCGGTCAGATACGCAGTATTTT.

The V call is TRBV6-2 or TRBV6-3, the J call TRBJ2-7, with 8 bases identical to TRBD1. V gave up 10 bases and J gave up 1 base; unmatched junction bases: 6. The CDR3 loop spans 13 amino acids. CDR1 and CDR2 from the germline V gene are MNHEY and SVGEGT. In DNA, the CDR3 is TGTGCCACCAGACAGGGGCCTTCCTACGAGCAGTACTTC. Protein: CATRQGPSYEQYF.

The chain uses TRBV7-9 and TRBJ2-5; 7 bases fit TRBD2. The CDR3 spans 14 residues. Germline CDR1 is SEHNR and CDR2 is FQNEAQ (reference sequence). The V and J ends lost 5 bases and 4 bases, in that order; junction bases with no gene match: 7. The CDR3 DNA sequence: TGTGCCAGCAGCCGGACGGGGGGATTAGAGACCCAGTACTTC. Protein: CASSRTGGLETQYF.

This chain joins TRBV6-5 and TRBJ2-3; no reliable D call. Germline V lookup: CDR1 MNHEY, CDR2 SVGAGI. This CDR3 has 15 residues. V shed 0 bases and J shed 2 bases, with 9 bases lying between them. The CDR3 DNA is TGTGCCAGCAGTTACTCGGTGAAAAACACAGATACGCAGTATTTT. It translates to CASSYSVKNTDTQYF.

V usage is TRBV9 and J usage is TRBJ1-2; 7 bases match TRBD1. Germline V lookup: CDR1 SGDLS, CDR2 YYNGEE. With V trimmed by 4 bases and J by 3 bases, 6 bases remained unmatched. The CDR3 spans 14 residues. CDR3 coding DNA: TGTGCCAGCAGCACCCGGGACAGCTACTATGGCTACACCTTC. Translation gives CASSTRDSYYGYTF. The full variable domain, with the rest looked up from reference TRBV9 and TRBJ1-2, is DSGVTQTPKHLITATGQRVTLRCSPRSGDLSVYWYQQSLDQGLQFLIQYYNGEERAKGNILERFSAQQFPDLHSELNLSSLELGDSALYFCASSTRDSYYGYTFGSGTRLTVV.